These T cell receptor beta chains were read from a single sample in a study of CD4 T cells in relation to SARS-CoV-2 and coronaviruses. The protocol was immunoSEQ multiplex PCR, while the TCRdb copy is restricted to in-frame clones and leaves out a portion. The data contain approximately 17,000 clones, roughly three quarters of them singletons. These TCRs are of unknown antigen specificity. Sequencing was carried out using CD4+ T cells from PBMCs, cultured in vitro. These receptors all stem from a human donor in good health. Each CDR3 is given with its conserved first and last residue. The D gene is left open where the match is weak. Clone sizes are given selectively: once, few, many, or a class where the clone is expanded.

j_call d_call clone_size v_call cdr3_aa cdr3_nt
TRBJ1-4 NA NA TRBV7-2 CASSLSRASEKLFF TGTGCCAGCAGCTTATCCAGGGCCAGTGAAAAACTGTTTTTT
TRBJ2-7 TRBD2 NA TRBV6-2/TRBV6-3 CASSPHSRTSGVYEQYF TGTGCCAGCAGTCCGCATAGTCGTACTAGCGGGGTCTACGAGCAGTACTTC
TRBJ1-3 NA NA TRBV5-4 CASSSTQGSGNTIYF TGTGCCAGCAGCTCGACTCAGGGTTCTGGAAACACCATATATTTT
TRBJ1-1 NA NA TRBV20-1 CSARENTEAFF TGCAGTGCTAGAGAGAACACTGAAGCTTTCTTT
TRBJ2-1 NA once TRBV4-3 CASSQDRVRDEQFF TGCGCCAGCAGCCAAGACAGGGTTCGTGATGAGCAGTTCTTC
TRBJ2-3 TRBD2 NA TRBV10-3 CAISVSAGGVAGGTDTQYF TGTGCCATCAGTGTTTCCGCGGGGGGAGTAGCGGGAGGAACAGATACGCAGTATTTT
TRBJ2-7 NA NA TRBV5-1 CASSLRLGGELPYEQYF TGCGCCAGCAGCTTACGCCTCGGAGGGGAGTTACCCTACGAGCAGTACTTC
TRBJ1-3 NA NA TRBV6-2/TRBV6-3 CASSYPREDYRNTIYF TGTGCCAGCAGTTACCCCAGGGAAGACTACAGAAACACCATATATTTT
TRBJ2-1 NA NA TRBV2 CATSLGAYNEQFF TGTGCCACCAGCTTGGGGGCCTACAATGAGCAGTTCTTC
TRBJ1-2 TRBD1 NA TRBV5-1 CASSLAGTGISGYTF TGCGCCAGCAGCTTGGCCGGGACAGGGATCTCTGGCTACACCTTC
TRBJ2-5 NA NA TRBV25-1 CASSEGTFGETQYF TGTGCCAGCAGTGAAGGGACCTTCGGGGAGACCCAGTACTTC
TRBJ1-2 TRBD1 NA TRBV6-6 CASTPGQASRGYTF TGTGCCAGCACACCGGGACAGGCATCGCGAGGCTACACCTTC
TRBJ1-2 TRBD1 NA TRBV29-1 CSAHRGKGYGYTF TGCAGCGCCCACAGGGGCAAGGGGTATGGCTACACCTTC
TRBJ1-1 NA few TRBV5-4 CASSFRDTEAFF TGTGCCAGCAGCTTCAGGGACACTGAAGCTTTCTTT
TRBJ1-5 NA NA TRBV3-1/TRBV3-2 CASSQGQFGDQPQHF TGTGCCAGCAGCCAAGGGCAGTTCGGGGATCAGCCCCAGCATTTT
TRBJ2-7 TRBD1 NA TRBV6-2/TRBV6-3 CASSYSRDRAYEQYF TGTGCCAGCAGTTACTCGAGGGACAGGGCCTACGAGCAGTACTTC